The next 13 T cell receptor beta chains were all read from a single sample in a study of CD8 T cells in Susac syndrome (dated by TCRdb to between 2018 and 2021). The library was made by the immunoSEQ multiplex PCR assay. RNA was extracted using the RNeasy kit, and roughly 0.45 to 1 ug of the RNA was reverse transcribed with random hexamers. In TCRdb, the public reads were trimmed at Q25 with fastp and aligned with MiXCR, with productive beta chains retained. Each entry merges the rows of one CDR3 protein and shows their most common DNA and genes. This sample comprises about 400,000 distinct CDR3 sequences, approximately 85% of them detected only once. About 0.12% of the sample is taken by the ten largest. Sequenced: CD8+ T cells from PBMCs. The receptors stem from a human donor with multiple sclerosis.

The V call is TRBV7-3, the J call TRBJ1-1; D may be TRBD1 (6 bases). This CDR3 has 15 amino acids. Trimming cost V 6 bases and J 3 bases, with 17 bases left between them. The germline gives CDR1 SGHTA, CDR2 FQGTGA. The CDR3 region has the DNA TGTGCCAGCAGTCCCTTGGGGGGCGCGGACACTGAAGCTTTCTTT. It specifies CASSPLGGADTEAFF.

This sequence joins TRBV27 and TRBJ1-1; D not resolved. CDR3 length equals 15 residues. V lost 3 bases and J lost 1, with 12 bases in between. CDR1 and CDR2 from the germline V gene are MNHEY and SMNVEV (reference sequence). In DNA form, the CDR3 reads TGTGCCAGCAGTTTCCGGGTCCTGGAGAACACTGAAGCTTTCTTT. This encodes CASSFRVLENTEAFF.

The chain joins TRBV29-1 to TRBJ2-7; the D gene is possibly TRBD2 (6 bases). The germline CDR1 and CDR2 sequences are SQVTM and ANQGSEA. The CDR3 extends over 12 amino acids. The V end was cut by 5 bases, the J end by 3 bases, with 11 bases between. For the CDR3, the DNA is TGCAGCGTTCGTCGGCGGGGCTACGAGCAGTACTTC. Encoded protein: CSVRRRGYEQYF.

This chain links TRBV5-6 with TRBJ2-1; 9 bases fit TRBD2. Losses at the gene ends were 3 bases for V and 0 bases for J; bases not matched to a gene: 4. This CDR3 has 16 amino acids. The germline gives CDR1 SGHDT, CDR2 YYEEEE. The CDR3 DNA is TGTGCCAGCAGCTGGGTAGCGGGGGACTCCTACAATGAGCAGTTCTTC. It yields the protein CASSWVAGDSYNEQFF.

The chain couples TRBV6-1 to TRBJ2-3; D gene ambiguous. Looked up from germline, CDR1 is MNHNS and CDR2 is SASEGT. V lost 3 bases and J 2 bases, leaving 12 bases between the germline ends. CDR3 length equals 15 residues. The CDR3 DNA follows: TGTGCCAGCAGTGATGGGGTTAGCTTCACAGATACGCAGTATTTT. It codes for CASSDGVSFTDTQYF.

The chain recombines TRBV19 with TRBJ2-7; TRBD2 is a possible D gene (5 bases). Trimming shortened V by 5 bases and J by 5 bases, and 10 bases separated the two germline ends. The CDR3 runs to 12 residues. Germline-derived CDR1 and CDR2 are LNHDA and SQIVND (reference sequence). CDR3 DNA sequence: TGTGCCAGTAGTTTCACTAGTCACGAGCAGTACTTC. Translation gives CASSFTSHEQYF.

The chain joins TRBV19 to TRBJ1-1; 9 bases fit TRBD1. The CDR3 runs to 17 residues. With V trimmed by 4 bases and J by 6 bases, 15 bases remained unmatched. CDR1 and CDR2 from the germline V gene are LNHDA and SQIVND (reference sequence). The CDR3 DNA sequence: TGTGCCAGTAGTACGGTCCCGGGACAGGGCCTGAGACCTGAAGCTTTCTTT. Its translation is CASSTVPGQGLRPEAFF.

The chain carries TRBV12-5 and TRBJ2-7; D may correspond to TRBD1 or TRBD2 (5 bases each). The CDR3 totals 18 residues. V dropped 0 bases and J dropped 2 bases, with 20 bases sitting between them. The germline V gene encodes CDR1 LGHNT and CDR2 FRNRAP. The CDR3: CASGLVHYGPGPPYEQYF. In DNA form, the CDR3 reads TGTGCTAGTGGTTTGGTACATTACGGACCGGGACCTCCCTACGAGCAGTACTTC.

This clonotype was observed a single time. Sequence at one end of the junction differs from germline and may be a read error. V is TRBV6-5 and J is TRBJ1-3; 7 nucleotides line up with TRBD1. CDR1 and CDR2 from the germline V gene are MNHEY and SVGAGI. The CDR3 is 15 amino acids. The CDR3 nucleotides are TGTGCCAACAGTTCACAGGGGATCTCTGGAAACACCATATATTTT. It specifies CANSSQGISGNTIYF.

This sequence joins TRBV5-8 and TRBJ2-7; D possibly corresponds to TRBD2 (6 bases). CDR1 and CDR2 from the germline V gene are SGHTS and YDEGEE. The V gene lost 0 bases and the J gene lost 3 bases, with 13 bases spanning the gap. This CDR3 is 15 amino acids long. The chain's CDR3 is CASSLGLGGGYEQYF. In DNA, the CDR3 is TGTGCCAGCAGCTTGGGGCTTGGGGGAGGCTACGAGCAGTACTTC.

The chain employs TRBV5-1 and TRBJ2-7, with TRBD2 matching over 10 bases. From germline, CDR1 is SGHRS and CDR2 YFSETQ. With 0 bases clipped from V and 2 bases from J, the junction kept 2 bases outside the gene matches. The CDR3 runs to 15 residues. The CDR3 reads CASSLELAGPYEQYF. In DNA form, the CDR3 reads TGCGCCAGCAGCTTGGAACTAGCGGGACCCTACGAGCAGTACTTC.

CDR3 region: CASSENGGEQETQYF. DNA for the CDR3: TGTGCCAGCAGTGAAAACGGGGGGGAACAAGAGACCCAGTACTTC. The rearrangement links TRBV6-1 to TRBJ2-5; TRBD2 agrees at 8 bases. After removal of 2 bases from V and 2 bases from J, the junction contained 4 bases not matched to a gene. This CDR3 region has 15 residues. CDR1 is MNHNS and CDR2 is SASEGT in the germline V gene.

This clonotype was recorded only once. This chain uses TRBV27 with TRBJ1-4; TRBD1 is a possible D gene (6 bases). In germline, CDR1 is MNHEY, CDR2 SMNVEV (reference sequence). V lost 5 bases and J lost 7, with 23 bases in between. The length of the CDR3 is 17 residues. The CDR3 coding sequence is TGTGCCAGCAGTCCCCCCGGGGGGGCGATTCGAAGTGAAAAACTGTTTTTT. It codes for CASSPPGGAIRSEKLFF.